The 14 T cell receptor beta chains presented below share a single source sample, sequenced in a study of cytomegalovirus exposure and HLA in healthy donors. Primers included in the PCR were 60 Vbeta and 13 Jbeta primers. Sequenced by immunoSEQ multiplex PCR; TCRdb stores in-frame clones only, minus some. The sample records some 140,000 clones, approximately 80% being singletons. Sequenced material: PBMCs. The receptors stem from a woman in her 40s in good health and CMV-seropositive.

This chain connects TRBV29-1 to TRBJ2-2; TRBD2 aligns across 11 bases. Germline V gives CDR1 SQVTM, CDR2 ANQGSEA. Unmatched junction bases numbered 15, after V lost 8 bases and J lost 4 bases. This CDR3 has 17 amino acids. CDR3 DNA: TGCAGCCGGTTGGGGACTAGCGGTTGCCAATCCACCGGGGAGCTGTTTTTT. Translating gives CSRLGTSGCQSTGELFF.

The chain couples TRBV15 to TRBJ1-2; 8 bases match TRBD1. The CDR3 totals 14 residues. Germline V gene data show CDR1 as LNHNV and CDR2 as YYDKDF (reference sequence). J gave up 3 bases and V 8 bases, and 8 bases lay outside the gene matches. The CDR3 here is CATSSGGGYYGYTF. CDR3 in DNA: TGTGCCACCTCGTCAGGGGGCGGTTACTATGGCTACACCTTC.

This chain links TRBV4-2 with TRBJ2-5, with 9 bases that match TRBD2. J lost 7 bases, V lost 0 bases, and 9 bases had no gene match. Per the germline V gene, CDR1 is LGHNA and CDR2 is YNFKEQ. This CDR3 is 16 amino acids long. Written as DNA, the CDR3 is TGTGCCAGCAGCCAAGATCCGGCGGGAGGGCCGGGGACCCAGTACTTC. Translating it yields CASSQDPAGGPGTQYF.

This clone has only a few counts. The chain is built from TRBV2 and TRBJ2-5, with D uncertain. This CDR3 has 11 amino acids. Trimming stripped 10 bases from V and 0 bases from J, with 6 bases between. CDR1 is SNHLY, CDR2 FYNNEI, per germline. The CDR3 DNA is TGTGCCAACTCGTACCAAGAGACCCAGTACTTC. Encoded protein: CANSYQETQYF. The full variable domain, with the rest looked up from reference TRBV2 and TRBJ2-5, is EPEVTQTPSHQVTQMGQEVILRCVPISNHLYFYWYRQILGQKVEFLVSFYNNEISEKSEIFDDQFSVERPDGSNFTLKIRSTKLEDSAMYFCANSYQETQYFGPGTRLLVL.

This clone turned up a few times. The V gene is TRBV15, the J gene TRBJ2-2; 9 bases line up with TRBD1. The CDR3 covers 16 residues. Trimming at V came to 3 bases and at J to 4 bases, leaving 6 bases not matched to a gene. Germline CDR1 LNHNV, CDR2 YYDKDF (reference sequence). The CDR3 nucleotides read TGTGCCACCAGCAGCAGGACAGGGGTTACCACCGGGGAGCTGTTTTTT. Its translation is CATSSRTGVTTGELFF.

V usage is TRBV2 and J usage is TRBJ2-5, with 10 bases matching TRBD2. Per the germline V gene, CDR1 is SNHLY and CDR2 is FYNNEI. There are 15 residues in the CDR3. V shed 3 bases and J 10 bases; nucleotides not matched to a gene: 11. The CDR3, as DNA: TGTGCCAGCAGTGACGCCTTAAGCGGGAGGGACTTCCAGTACTTC. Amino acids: CASSDALSGRDFQYF.

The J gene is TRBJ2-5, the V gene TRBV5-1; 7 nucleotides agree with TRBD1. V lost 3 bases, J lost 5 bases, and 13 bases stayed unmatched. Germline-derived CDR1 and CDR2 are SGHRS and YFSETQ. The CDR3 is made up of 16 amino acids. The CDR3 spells CASSWKGTGVSETQYF. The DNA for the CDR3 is TGCGCCAGCAGCTGGAAAGGAACAGGGGTATCGGAGACCCAGTACTTC.

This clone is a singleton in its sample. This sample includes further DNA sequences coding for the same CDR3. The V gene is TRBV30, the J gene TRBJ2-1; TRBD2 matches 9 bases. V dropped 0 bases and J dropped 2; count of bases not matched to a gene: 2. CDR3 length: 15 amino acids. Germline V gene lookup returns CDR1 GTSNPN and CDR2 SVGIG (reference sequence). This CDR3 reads CAWSVLAGAYNEQFF. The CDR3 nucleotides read TGTGCCTGGAGTGTACTAGCGGGTGCCTACAATGAGCAGTTCTTC. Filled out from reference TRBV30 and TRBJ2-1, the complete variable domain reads SQTIHQWPATLVQPVGSPLSLECTVEGTSNPNLYWYRQAAGRGLQLLFYSVGIGQISSEVPQNLSASRPQDRQFILSSKKLLLSDSGFYLCAWSVLAGAYNEQFFGPGTRLTVL.

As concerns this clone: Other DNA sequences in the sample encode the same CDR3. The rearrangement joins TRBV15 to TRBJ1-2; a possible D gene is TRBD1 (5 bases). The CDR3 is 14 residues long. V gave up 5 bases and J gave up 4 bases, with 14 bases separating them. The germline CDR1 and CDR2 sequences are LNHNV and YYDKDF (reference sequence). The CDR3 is CATSLTDSLYGYTF. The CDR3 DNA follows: TGTGCCACCAGCTTGACAGACAGTCTCTATGGCTACACCTTC. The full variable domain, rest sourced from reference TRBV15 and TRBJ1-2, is DAMVIQNPRYQVTQFGKPVTLSCSQTLNHNVMYWYQQKSSQAPKLLFHYYDKDFNNEADTPDNFQSRRPNTSFCFLDIRSPGLGDTAMYLCATSLTDSLYGYTFGSGTRLTVV.

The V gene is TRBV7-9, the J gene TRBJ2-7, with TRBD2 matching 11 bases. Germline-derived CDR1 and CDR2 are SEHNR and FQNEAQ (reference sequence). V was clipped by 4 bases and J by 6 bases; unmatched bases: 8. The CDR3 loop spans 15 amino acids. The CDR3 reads CASSSTSGRRREQYF. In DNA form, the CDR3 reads TGTGCCAGCAGCTCAACTAGCGGGAGACGCCGCGAGCAGTACTTC.

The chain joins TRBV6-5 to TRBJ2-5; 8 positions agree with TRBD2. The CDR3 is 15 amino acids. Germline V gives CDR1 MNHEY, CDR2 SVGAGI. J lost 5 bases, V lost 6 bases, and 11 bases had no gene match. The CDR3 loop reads CASRSSGSSWETQYF. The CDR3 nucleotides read TGTGCCAGCAGGTCAAGCGGGAGCTCTTGGGAGACCCAGTACTTC.

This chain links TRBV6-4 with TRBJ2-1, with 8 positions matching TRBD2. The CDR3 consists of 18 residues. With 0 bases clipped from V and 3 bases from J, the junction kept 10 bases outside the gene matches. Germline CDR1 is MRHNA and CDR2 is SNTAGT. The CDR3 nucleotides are TGTGCCAGCAGTGACTCAGGTAGCGGGATAGAACACTACAATGAGCAGTTCTTC. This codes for CASSDSGSGIEHYNEQFF.

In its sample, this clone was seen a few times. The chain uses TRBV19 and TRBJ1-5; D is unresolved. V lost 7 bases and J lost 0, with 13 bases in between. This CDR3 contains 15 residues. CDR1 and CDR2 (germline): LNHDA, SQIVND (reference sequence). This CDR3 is CASTPTPHSNQPQHF. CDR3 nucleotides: TGTGCCAGTACCCCGACACCGCATAGCAATCAGCCCCAGCATTTT. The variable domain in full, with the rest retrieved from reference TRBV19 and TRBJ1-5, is DGGITQSPKYLFRKEGQNVTLSCEQNLNHDAMYWYRQDPGQGLRLIYYSQIVNDFQKGDIAEGYSVSREKKESFPLTVTSAQKNPTAFYLCASTPTPHSNQPQHFGDGTRLSIL.

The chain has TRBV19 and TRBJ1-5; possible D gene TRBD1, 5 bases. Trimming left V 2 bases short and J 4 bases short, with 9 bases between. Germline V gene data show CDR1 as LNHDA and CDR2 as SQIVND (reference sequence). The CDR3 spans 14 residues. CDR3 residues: CASSINRNNQPQHF. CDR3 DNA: TGTGCCAGTAGTATAAACAGGAATAATCAGCCCCAGCATTTT.